These 2 T cell receptor beta chains share one sample of origin, sequenced in a study of cytomegalovirus exposure and HLA in healthy donors. A multiplex PCR was run with 60 Vbeta primers and 13 Jbeta primers. TCRdb keeps only in-frame clones here, not all; method: immunoSEQ multiplex PCR. The sample yields under 300,000 clones, roughly 70% seen once. Sequencing input: PBMCs. These receptors originate from a female donor in good health and CMV-seronegative.

The CDR3 reads CARPGQPPGELFF. CDR3 DNA: TGTGCCAGACCGGGACAGCCCCCAGGGGAGCTGTTTTTT. The rearrangement links TRBV19 to TRBJ2-2; 7 nucleotides agree with TRBD1. Germline loops: CDR1 LNHDA, CDR2 SQIVND (reference sequence). This CDR3 has 13 residues. Germline trimming cut 9 bases from V and 8 bases from J; bases unmatched to any gene: 9.

This clone was seen only a few times. The chain employs TRBV11-2 and TRBJ2-5; no definite D call. The CDR3 spans 11 residues. The germline V gene encodes CDR1 SGHAT and CDR2 FQNNGV. V was pared by 4 bases and J by 3 bases, with 3 bases between. In nucleotides, the CDR3 is TGTGCCAGCAGCTACAAAGAGACCCAGTACTTC. Protein product: CASSYKETQYF.